The following is a T cell receptor (beta chain) sequence with its context. Other DNA variants within this sample encode the same CDR3. The data originate from a study of shared clonotypes between healthy human individuals. Unsorted samples relied on about 86 million PBMCs, which served as the source of genomic DNA. V shed 0 bases, J shed 4 bases, and the junction held 4 bases outside the gene matches. This CDR3 contains 15 residues. Germline values: CDR1 LGHNA, CDR2 YSLEER. The sequencing of unsorted PBMC DNA took place on ten immunoSEQ deep assay plates. Profiling relied on immunoSEQ multiplex PCR, and the TCRdb table lists in-frame clones only, not all of them. There are 450,000 or so clones in the sample; approximately 71% occur only once, and 12% lies in the top ten.

The sequenced sample was PBMCs. The chain links TRBV4-3 to TRBJ1-2; 8 nucleotides match TRBD1. This receptor was taken from a woman between 40 and 55 years old in good health. Some clones in this sample may be carry-over from other donors' samples. The CDR3: CASSQEGGQGYGYTF. In DNA, the CDR3 is TGCGCCAGCAGCCAAGAAGGCGGACAGGGCTATGGCTACACCTTC.